These T cell receptor beta chains were read from a single sample in a study of control samples from healthy donors and cancer patients. Data came from immunoSEQ multiplex PCR; TCRdb stores just in-frame clones and leaves some out. The data contain about 140,000 clones, approximately 91% of them singletons. The source material was blood. Every receptor here comes from a man younger than 45 in good health. Both conserved end residues are part of each CDR3. A D gene is named only where the DNA matches it firmly. Clone sizes are given selectively: once, few, many, or a class where the clone is expanded.

V: TRBV19
J: TRBJ1-2
D: .
size: few
DNA: TGTGCCAGTACCGATCCGTACAGCTATGGCTACACCTTC
CDR3: CASTDPYSYGYTF

V: TRBV28
J: TRBJ1-1
D: TRBD1
size: .
DNA: TGTGCCAGCAGTTCACAGCCGGGACAGTTGAACACTGAAGCTTTCTTT
CDR3: CASSSQPGQLNTEAFF

V: TRBV6-5
J: TRBJ1-1
D: .
size: .
DNA: TGTGCCAGCAGCGCCCAGGGATACTTGAACACTGAAGCTTTCTTT
CDR3: CASSAQGYLNTEAFF

V: TRBV5-1
J: TRBJ1-2
D: .
size: .
DNA: TGCGCCAGCAGCTTGTCATCGACGGACCGAGCTCTGGGCTACACCTTC
CDR3: CASSLSSTDRALGYTF

V: TRBV7-3
J: TRBJ2-1
D: TRBD2
size: .
DNA: TGTGCCAGCAGCTTAATAGCGGGACGGCGCACTGGGGTTGAGCAGTTCTTC
CDR3: CASSLIAGRRTGVEQFF

V: TRBV6-5
J: TRBJ2-6
D: .
size: .
DNA: TGTGCCAGCATCGGGGTCGGCGTCCTGACTTTC
CDR3: CASIGVGVLTF

V: TRBV7-3
J: TRBJ2-2
D: .
size: .
DNA: TGTGCCAGCAGCTCAAACCTACCCCGCCCGGGGACGGCGAACACCGGGGAGCTGTTTTTT
CDR3: CASSSNLPRPGTANTGELFF

V: TRBV6-5
J: TRBJ2-2
D: .
size: .
DNA: TGTGCCAGCAGTTACTCCTCGGGTGCGCTCGGGGAGCTGTTTTTT
CDR3: CASSYSSGALGELFF

V: TRBV6-5
J: TRBJ2-3
D: .
size: once
DNA: TGTGCCAGCAGTCGGTCCACAGATACGCAGTATTTT
CDR3: CASSRSTDTQYF

V: TRBV27
J: TRBJ1-5
D: TRBD1
size: .
DNA: TGTGCCAGCAGTCAGGACAGGTTCAGCAATCAGCCCCAGCATTTT
CDR3: CASSQDRFSNQPQHF

V: TRBV6-1
J: TRBJ1-2
D: .
size: .
DNA: TGTGCCAGCAGTGAGTCGGTGGGAGACTATGGCTACACCTTC
CDR3: CASSESVGDYGYTF

V: TRBV19
J: TRBJ1-1
D: TRBD1
size: few
DNA: TGTGCCAGTAGTAACCCGACAGGGGCTATGAACACTGAAGCTTTCTTT
CDR3: CASSNPTGAMNTEAFF

V: TRBV10-3
J: TRBJ2-1
D: TRBD2
size: .
DNA: TGTGCCATCAGTGGGCCAACTAGCGGGGGGGCCAATGAGCAGTTCTTC
CDR3: CAISGPTSGGANEQFF

V: TRBV24-1
J: TRBJ1-5
D: TRBD1
size: .
DNA: TGTGCCACCAGTGAGGATACCGGGACAGGGTCGGTTCAGCCCCAGCATTTT
CDR3: CATSEDTGTGSVQPQHF

V: TRBV11-2
J: TRBJ1-1
D: .
size: .
DNA: TGTGCCAGCAGCTTAGTGAGGGGCGGCACTGAAGCTTTCTTT
CDR3: CASSLVRGGTEAFF

V: TRBV18
J: TRBJ2-3
D: .
size: .
DNA: TGTGCCAGCTCACCAGGGGCTAGCACAGATACGCAGTATTTT
CDR3: CASSPGASTDTQYF

V: TRBV7-3
J: TRBJ2-3
D: .
size: .
DNA: TGTGCCAGCAGCTTAAAGGGGGGCTCTCCTAGCACAGATACGCAGTATTTT
CDR3: CASSLKGGSPSTDTQYF

V: TRBV10-3
J: TRBJ2-7
D: .
size: .
DNA: TGTGCCATCAGTGGGACATCCCTGGGGGGCTACGAGCAGTACTTC
CDR3: CAISGTSLGGYEQYF

V: TRBV25-1
J: TRBJ1-1
D: .
size: .
DNA: TGTGCCAGCAGTCGTAGGACGAACTTGAACACTGAAGCTTTCTTT
CDR3: CASSRRTNLNTEAFF

V: TRBV28
J: TRBJ2-7
D: .
size: .
DNA: TGTGCCAGCAGCTGGGGGAATGAAGGCCGCCCTCTACGATGGCAGTACTTC
CDR3: CASSWGNEGRPLRWQYF

V: TRBV25-1
J: TRBJ1-2
D: .
size: .
DNA: TGTGCCAGCAGTGAATTGTCCCATAACTATGGCTACACCTTC
CDR3: CASSELSHNYGYTF

V: TRBV28
J: TRBJ1-6
D: .
size: .
DNA: TGTGCCAGCAGTTTAGAAGGGGATTTGACACCCCTCCACTTT
CDR3: CASSLEGDLTPLHF

V: TRBV5-4
J: TRBJ2-7
D: TRBD1
size: .
DNA: TGTGCCAGCAGCTTGGACAGGGGCGCCTACGAGCAGTACTTC
CDR3: CASSLDRGAYEQYF

V: TRBV19
J: TRBJ1-5
D: .
size: .
DNA: TGTGCCAGTAGTATAGCAGGTCATAGCAATCAGCCCCAGCATTTT
CDR3: CASSIAGHSNQPQHF

V: TRBV5-1
J: TRBJ2-1
D: .
size: .
DNA: TGCGCCAGCAGCTTGGATGGCGTCCTCAATGAGCAGTTCTTC
CDR3: CASSLDGVLNEQFF

V: TRBV3-1/TRBV3-2
J: TRBJ2-1
D: TRBD2
size: .
DNA: TGTGCCAGCAGCACGGGACTAGCGGGGGGCAGCTCCTACAATGAGCAGTTCTTC
CDR3: CASSTGLAGGSSYNEQFF

V: TRBV27
J: TRBJ2-1
D: TRBD2
size: .
DNA: TGTGCCAGCAGTTCACTAGCGGGGGAGCAGTTCTTC
CDR3: CASSSLAGEQFF

V: TRBV7-3
J: TRBJ1-1
D: .
size: .
DNA: TGTGCCAGCAGCCAAAAGGGGGGAACTGAAGCTTTCTTT
CDR3: CASSQKGGTEAFF

V: TRBV29-1
J: TRBJ2-1
D: TRBD2
size: .
DNA: TGCAGCGTTGGGGGACTAGCGGGGAACAATGAGCAGTTCTTC
CDR3: CSVGGLAGNNEQFF

V: TRBV30
J: TRBJ2-3
D: TRBD1
size: .
DNA: TGTGCCTGGAGTGGGCAGGGGGCAGATACGCAGTATTTT
CDR3: CAWSGQGADTQYF

V: TRBV24-1
J: TRBJ1-2
D: .
size: .
DNA: TGTGCCACCGAAGACAGAATTTTCTATGGCTACACCTTC
CDR3: CATEDRIFYGYTF

V: TRBV5-1
J: TRBJ1-2
D: TRBD1
size: .
DNA: TGCGCCAGCAGCTTGTCCCGACAGGGGAGCAGCTACACCTTC
CDR3: CASSLSRQGSSYTF

V: TRBV27
J: TRBJ1-6
D: .
size: .
DNA: TGTGCCAGCAGTTTGGATCTGGGACCCCTCCACTTT
CDR3: CASSLDLGPLHF

V: TRBV6-4
J: TRBJ1-5
D: TRBD1
size: .
DNA: TGTGCCAGCAGCGAAACAGGGGGCGGTCAGCCCCAGCATTTT
CDR3: CASSETGGGQPQHF

V: TRBV19
J: TRBJ1-6
D: TRBD1
size: .
DNA: TGTGCCAGTACCCAGGGGGGGGCGATCAGTCGTTCACCCCTCCACTTT
CDR3: CASTQGGAISRSPLHF

V: TRBV5-1
J: TRBJ2-3
D: TRBD2
size: .
DNA: TGCGCCAGCAGCTTGGTCGAGCGGGGGCCGTACACAGATACGCAGTATTTT
CDR3: CASSLVERGPYTDTQYF

V: TRBV5-6
J: TRBJ2-7
D: TRBD1
size: .
DNA: TGTGCCAGCAGCCCCGGGACAGCTAAGCTCGAGTACTTC
CDR3: CASSPGTAKLEYF

V: TRBV9
J: TRBJ1-6
D: .
size: .
DNA: TGTGCCAGCAGCGTAGGTGGCATGAATTCACCCCTCCACTTT
CDR3: CASSVGGMNSPLHF

V: TRBV11-2
J: TRBJ1-3
D: .
size: .
DNA: TGTGCCAGCAGCTTAGGCCGGGGATGGGACGGAAACACCATATATTTT
CDR3: CASSLGRGWDGNTIYF

V: TRBV2
J: TRBJ2-7
D: TRBD2
size: .
DNA: TGTGCCAGCAGATGGCTAGCGGGGACCTACGAGCAGTACTTC
CDR3: CASRWLAGTYEQYF

V: TRBV15
J: TRBJ1-5
D: TRBD1
size: .
DNA: TGTGCCACCAGCAGAGTGGGTTCGGGACAGGGGGGCAATCAGCCCCAGCATTTT
CDR3: CATSRVGSGQGGNQPQHF

V: TRBV10-2
J: TRBJ1-1
D: TRBD1
size: .
DNA: TGCGCCAGCGGAGAAACAGGGGGTCTAATGAACACTGAAGCTTTCTTT
CDR3: CASGETGGLMNTEAFF

V: TRBV12-3/TRBV12-4
J: TRBJ2-3
D: .
size: .
DNA: TGTGCCAGCAGTCAGGGTACGGATACGCAGTATTTT
CDR3: CASSQGTDTQYF

V: TRBV18
J: TRBJ1-6
D: TRBD1
size: once
DNA: TGTGCCAGCTCACCAAAGGGGGCGGATAATTCACCCCTCCACTTT
CDR3: CASSPKGADNSPLHF

V: TRBV6-5
J: TRBJ2-4
D: .
size: .
DNA: TGTGCCAGCAGTTACTCGAAGGGGTCAGCCATTCAGTACTTC
CDR3: CASSYSKGSAIQYF

V: TRBV19
J: TRBJ2-6
D: TRBD1
size: .
DNA: TGTGCCAGTAGTATAGGACAGGGGATAGGAAGTGGGGCCAACGTCCTGACTTTC
CDR3: CASSIGQGIGSGANVLTF

V: TRBV6-2/TRBV6-3
J: TRBJ1-4
D: .
size: .
DNA: TGTGCCAGCAGTTACTCTACGGAAGAGGAAAAACTGTTTTTT
CDR3: CASSYSTEEEKLFF

V: TRBV24-1
J: TRBJ2-1
D: .
size: .
DNA: TGTGCCACCAGTGTTTTGGATGCAGGGAAGAATGAGCAGTTCTTC
CDR3: CATSVLDAGKNEQFF

V: TRBV19
J: TRBJ2-7
D: .
size: .
DNA: TGTGCCAGTAGATCCAGAACGGACCCCTACGAGCAGTACTTC
CDR3: CASRSRTDPYEQYF

V: TRBV6-1
J: TRBJ1-5
D: TRBD1
size: .
DNA: TGTGCCAGCAGTGAAGGGACAGGCTTTGGGCCCCAGCATTTT
CDR3: CASSEGTGFGPQHF

V: TRBV12-5
J: TRBJ1-4
D: TRBD1
size: .
DNA: TGTGCTAGTGGTTTGGTGCAGGGGGCGAATGAAAAACTGTTTTTT
CDR3: CASGLVQGANEKLFF

V: TRBV7-3
J: TRBJ1-1
D: .
size: .
DNA: TGTGCCAGCAGCCGGGACATGAACACTGAAGCTTTCTTT
CDR3: CASSRDMNTEAFF

V: TRBV12-5
J: TRBJ1-1
D: .
size: .
DNA: TGTGCTAGTGGTTCTGAACAGAATATAATTTACACTGAAGCTTTCTTT
CDR3: CASGSEQNIIYTEAFF